The clone carrying this T cell receptor beta chain showed up just a few times. This sample stems from a study of beta chain features in type 1 diabetes. Since all of the isolated RNA was reverse transcribed, expressed TCRB transcripts were what got sequenced. TCRdb's copy holds only in-frame clones and misses some; the assay was immunoSEQ multiplex PCR. The profile shows about 360,000 clones, roughly an eighth of them singletons. Trimming removed 5 bases at V and 2 bases at J, with 16 bases between. CDR3 size: 16 residues. Germline CDR1 MDHEN, CDR2 SYDVKM. The origin of this receptor is a man aged 18 to 29 in good health. Sample: naive CD4+ T cells from blood. The rearrangement uses TRBV28 and TRBJ1-3; D remains unclear. The CDR3 sequence: CASSKTDGFPGNTIYF. CDR3 nucleotide sequence: TGTGCCAGCAGTAAGACTGACGGATTTCCTGGAAACACCATATATTTT.